This T cell receptor (beta chain) was found in a study of T cell responses to AZD1222 COVID-19 vaccine. The CDR3 spans 15 residues. The V gene lost 4 bases and the J gene lost 4 bases, with 13 bases spanning the gap. Germline-derived CDR1 and CDR2 are KGHSH and LQKENI. To note about this clone: No antigen is known for it.

Clones were sequenced by immunoSEQ multiplex PCR, and TCRdb holds only the in-frame ones, with some missing. The sample lists around 220,000 clones; approximately 94% were seen once. Study-wide findings and caveats: Baseline serology detected seropositivity in only a handful of AZD1222 recipients. Compared with day 0, the breadth and depth of the Spike-specific TCR repertoire rose significantly after two doses of AZD1222. The repertoires were collected only after the peak T cell response.

The specimen was peripheral blood, collected 28 days after the second dose of the MenACWY control vaccine. The clonotype was recovered from an adult who received the MenACWY meningococcal vaccine as a control. The chain is built from TRBV18 and TRBJ1-4; the D gene is possibly TRBD1 (5 bases). CDR3 sequence: CASSHTGTDNEKLFF. The CDR3, as DNA: TGTGCCAGCTCACATACCGGGACGGATAATGAAAAACTGTTTTTT.